The 11 T cell receptor beta chains below were found in one sample sequenced in a study of T cell responses to AZD1222 COVID-19 vaccine. TCRdb's table, derived via immunoSEQ multiplex PCR, lists solely in-frame clones and lacks some. Counted here are around 170,000 clones, roughly 93% occurring once; the ten biggest clones make up over 0.85%. Material: peripheral blood, obtained on day 0 of AZD1222 vaccination. These receptors were collected from an adult in good health.

The gene calls are TRBV4-2 and TRBJ1-5; TRBD1 is a possible D gene (6 bases). The CDR3 covers 16 residues. Germline values: CDR1 LGHNA, CDR2 YNFKEQ. The ends were cut back, 1 base at V and 7 bases at J, with 17 bases in the middle. The CDR3 protein is CASSQVGAQGDQPQHF. DNA of the CDR3: TGTGCCAGCAGCCAAGTTGGGGCACAGGGTGACCAGCCCCAGCATTTT.

The gene calls are TRBV2 and TRBJ2-7; D is possibly TRBD1 (8 bases). The V and J ends lost 6 bases and 3 bases respectively, with 21 bases between them. In germline, CDR1 is SNHLY, CDR2 FYNNEI. This CDR3 comprises 16 residues. This CDR3 is CASSPINRGGFYEQYF. CDR3 bases: TGTGCCAGCAGCCCGATAAACAGGGGGGGCTTCTACGAGCAGTACTTC.

The CDR3 is CASSLTGELFF. The CDR3 nucleotides are TGTGCCAGCAGTTTAACCGGGGAGCTGTTTTTT. The chain combines TRBV27 with TRBJ2-2; unclear D gene. The CDR3 length is 11 residues. Trimming shortened V by 2 bases and J by 5 bases, and 0 bases separated the two germline ends. Germline CDR1 MNHEY, CDR2 SMNVEV (reference sequence).

The chain recombines TRBV19 with TRBJ1-2; possible D gene TRBD1, 5 bases. Looked up from germline, CDR1 is LNHDA and CDR2 is SQIVND (reference sequence). V lost 4 bases and J lost 5, with 14 bases in between. The CDR3 has 14 residues. The CDR3 loop is CASSNLGGGYGYTF. CDR3 DNA sequence: TGTGCCAGTAGTAACCTCGGGGGTGGGTATGGCTACACCTTC.

This sequence joins TRBV27 and TRBJ1-6; possibly TRBD1 for D (5 bases). The germline V gene encodes CDR1 MNHEY and CDR2 SMNVEV (reference sequence). The CDR3 runs to 16 residues. Trimming stripped 2 bases from V and 2 bases from J, with 10 bases between. The CDR3: CASSLVGGAYNSPLHF. The CDR3 DNA reads TGTGCCAGCAGTTTAGTGGGGGGGGCCTATAATTCACCCCTCCACTTT.

In its sample, this clone was seen once. The V and J genes are TRBV7-3 and TRBJ2-7; possible D gene TRBD2, 5 bases. Germline V gene sequence: CDR1 SGHTA, CDR2 FQGTGA. CDR3 size: 13 residues. V was trimmed by 5 bases and J by 5 bases, leaving 13 bases between them. The CDR3 nucleotides read TGTGCCAGCAGCCATGGCGGGTTGGACGAGCAGTACTTC. Translating it yields CASSHGGLDEQYF. Combining the CDR3 with reference TRBV7-3 and TRBJ2-7 gives the whole variable domain GAGVSQTPSNKVTEKGKYVELRCDPISGHTALYWYRQSLGQGPEFLIYFQGTGAADDSGLPNDRFFAVRPEGSVSTLKIQRTERGDSAVYLCASSHGGLDEQYFGPGTRLTVT.

The rearrangement joins TRBV7-2 to TRBJ1-2; D is undetermined. The CDR3 extends over 15 amino acids. Germline-derived CDR1 and CDR2 are SGHTA and FQGNSA. The V gene lost 1 base and the J gene lost 4 bases, with 13 bases spanning the gap. The CDR3 here is CASSLDSGLSYGYTF. CDR3 nucleotide sequence: TGTGCCAGCAGCTTAGATAGTGGGTTGTCCTATGGCTACACCTTC.

This clone was seen only a few times. The chain is built from TRBV6-2 or TRBV6-3 and TRBJ1-1; D is possibly TRBD1 (5 bases). Trimming left V 4 bases short and J 8 bases short, with 14 bases between. The germline V gene has CDR1 MNHEY and CDR2 SVGEGT. The CDR3 contains 13 residues. CDR3 loop: CASSWGSSKEAFF. The CDR3 bases are TGTGCCAGCAGTTGGGGGTCGAGCAAAGAAGCTTTCTTT.

The rearrangement uses TRBV5-6 and TRBJ2-7; D remains ambiguous. From germline, CDR1 is SGHDT and CDR2 YYEEEE. CDR3 length equals 13 residues. Trimming cost V 4 bases and J 4 bases, with 12 bases left between them. The CDR3 nucleotides read TGTGCCAGCAGCCAAACTCTCTTATACGAGCAGTACTTC. Residues: CASSQTLLYEQYF.

The gene calls are TRBV24-1 and TRBJ2-1; 9 bases are shared with TRBD2. In germline, CDR1 is KGHDR, CDR2 SFDVKD. This CDR3 spans 16 amino acids. Unmatched junction bases numbered 3, after V lost 3 bases and J lost 1 base. In nucleotides, the CDR3 is TGTGCCACCAGTGATGGGGGACTAGCTTCCTACAATGAGCAGTTCTTC. This sequence encodes CATSDGGLASYNEQFF.

J is TRBJ1-5 and V is TRBV29-1; a weak D match, TRBD1 (6 bases). This CDR3 region has 15 residues. CDR1 SQVTM and CDR2 ANQGSEA come from the germline V gene. V was clipped by 6 bases and J by 0 bases, with 15 bases between them. The CDR3 nucleotides read TGCAGCGTCGCGCCGGGAGGGGGTAGCAATCAGCCCCAGCATTTT. This encodes CSVAPGGGSNQPQHF.